This TCR beta chain stems from a study of blood T cell repertoires in COVID-19. Study in general: Material from acute and convalescent COVID-19 was sourced from the United States, Italy and Spain. The analysed material was cDNA or gDNA that came from T cells, B-cell-depleted T cells, or PBMCs.

CDR1 and CDR2 from the germline V gene are SGDLS and YYNGEE. The length of the CDR3 is 16 residues. Unmatched junction bases numbered 7, after V lost 0 bases and J lost 6 bases. As originally analysed: Nucleated cell number was recorded as an estimate derived from reference gene primer amplification. Clones were sequenced by immunoSEQ multiplex PCR, and TCRdb holds only the in-frame ones, with some missing. V, J and clone size are those of that table, while D and trimming were read from the DNA. The sample lists 150,000 to 200,000 clones; around 87% were seen once. This chain connects TRBV9 to TRBJ2-1; TRBD2 agrees at 9 bases. This clonotype was sampled from a man between 50 and 59 years old with acute or convalescent COVID-19. The specimen sequenced was peripheral blood. The CDR3 loop is CASSVGAASGVNEQFF. CDR3 nucleotide sequence: TGTGCCAGCAGCGTAGGTGCGGCTAGCGGGGTCAATGAGCAGTTCTTC.